The rows below give T cell receptor beta chains drawn from one sample of a study of vaccination and CD4 T cells after COVID-19. One entry per CDR3 protein, called by TCRdb with MiXCR from the PCR reads. In the table there are 11,000 to 15,000 distinct CDR3 sequences, about 50% of which are singletons. Their antigen targets remain unknown. Specimen: CD4+ T cells from blood, cultured in vitro, collected before SARS-CoV-2 vaccination. The receptors were sampled from a human donor who had recovered from COVID-19. CDR3s include the opening cysteine and the closing phenylalanine or tryptophan. The D gene is left open where the match is weak. The size entry is marked missing in some rows and otherwise reads once, few, many or a size class.

NA	TRBV19	once	TRBJ1-1	TGTGCCAGTAGTATCTACGGGGGGCAGAACACTGAAGCTTTCTTT	CASSIYGGQNTEAFF
NA	TRBV6-1	NA	TRBJ1-5	TGTGCCAGCAGTGATTTAGGGGCACATCAGCCCCAGCATTTT	CASSDLGAHQPQHF
NA	TRBV15	few	TRBJ1-2	TGTGCCACCAGCACTCGGACGGTTGGGAGGGGCTACACCTTC	CATSTRTVGRGYTF
NA	TRBV20-1	few	TRBJ1-2	TGCAGTGCCAAGCGGACAGCTCCCTATGGCTACACCTTC	CSAKRTAPYGYTF
TRBD1	TRBV6-1	few	TRBJ1-2	TGTGCCAGCAGACGACAGGGGGCCCCTAACTATGGCTACACCTTC	CASRRQGAPNYGYTF
TRBD1	TRBV6-1	NA	TRBJ2-7	TGTGCCAGCAGCATACGACAGGGGGGGACATACGAGCAGTACTTC	CASSIRQGGTYEQYF
NA	TRBV10-1	NA	TRBJ1-1	TGCGCCAGCAGTGTGAGGGGTGCCACTGAAGCTTTCTTT	CASSVRGATEAFF
TRBD1	TRBV10-3	NA	TRBJ2-1	TGTGCCATCAGCACAGGACAGGGGGGCTCCTACAATGAGCAGTTCTTC	CAISTGQGGSYNEQFF
NA	TRBV7-2	NA	TRBJ1-1	TGTGCCAGCAGCCGCGGTCGGGTGAACACTGAAGCTTTCTTT	CASSRGRVNTEAFF
TRBD1	TRBV6-2/TRBV6-3	once	TRBJ1-1	TGTGCCAGCAGCCCGGGACAGTGGGGCACTGAAGCTTTCTTT	CASSPGQWGTEAFF
NA	TRBV6-1	once	TRBJ1-6	TGTGCCAGCAGTGAAGATAACAGGAACCCCCTCCACTTT	CASSEDNRNPLHF
NA	TRBV20-1	NA	TRBJ1-2	TGCAGTGCTAGAAGGCAGGGCTATGGCTACACCTTC	CSARRQGYGYTF
NA	TRBV7-9	NA	TRBJ2-2	TGTGCCAGCAGCTTCTCACCTGCGGTCAACACCGGGGAGCTGTTTTTT	CASSFSPAVNTGELFF
TRBD2	TRBV20-1	NA	TRBJ2-1	TGCAGTGCCACTAGCGGGGGTTCTGCAGGGAATGAGCAGTTCTTC	CSATSGGSAGNEQFF
TRBD1	TRBV19	NA	TRBJ1-5	TGTGCCAGTAGTTCCGGGACAGGGGGCCTCAATCAGCCCCAGCATTTT	CASSSGTGGLNQPQHF
NA	TRBV9	NA	TRBJ1-2	TGTGCCAGCAGCGTAGGGACCGGGGGATCCTATGGCTACACCTTC	CASSVGTGGSYGYTF
TRBD2	TRBV11-3	NA	TRBJ2-6	TGTGGAATCGGGACTAGCGGGAGATCATCCGGGGCCAACGTCCTGACTTTC	CGIGTSGRSSGANVLTF
TRBD1	TRBV7-9	few	TRBJ1-1	TGTGCCAGCAGCACCTGGACAGGGGGCCGGGCTGAAGCTTTCTTT	CASSTWTGGRAEAFF
NA	TRBV7-2	NA	TRBJ1-1	TGTGCCAGCAGCTTCGCCGGGTCCTGGAACACTGAAGCTTTCTTT	CASSFAGSWNTEAFF
NA	TRBV27	NA	TRBJ1-1	TGTGCCAGCAGCCTCACTGGGAACACTGAAGCTTTCTTT	CASSLTGNTEAFF
NA	TRBV20-1	NA	TRBJ2-4	TGCAGTGCTAGACTATCCGGGGCAGCCAAAAACATTCAGTACTTC	CSARLSGAAKNIQYF
NA	TRBV6-1	NA	TRBJ1-2	TGTGCCAGCAGCCCGGGGGACCAAACCTCTTATGGCTACACCTTC	CASSPGDQTSYGYTF